A single sample gave rise to the 23 T cell receptor beta chains below, sequenced in a study of beta chain features in type 1 diabetes. Expressed TCRB transcripts were sequenced, since all the RNA that had been isolated was reverse transcribed. Assay used: immunoSEQ multiplex PCR; TCRdb lists only in-frame clones, some missing. The sample records just over 600,000 clones, around 15% being singletons. The sample was naive CD4+ T cells from blood. The origin of the receptors is a man younger than 35 in good health.

This clone was recorded a few times. V and J are TRBV6-1 and TRBJ2-7; D may be TRBD1 (6 bases). V lost 3 bases and J 5 bases, leaving 8 bases between the germline ends. CDR3 size: 12 residues. The V gene's germline CDR1 is MNHNS and CDR2 SASEGT. The CDR3: CASSEAGDEQYF. CDR3 DNA sequence: TGTGCCAGCAGTGAGGCAGGGGACGAGCAGTACTTC.

This clone was counted between two and nine times. The chain carries TRBV5-1 and TRBJ2-3, with TRBD1 identical over 7 bases. Germline lookup yields CDR1 SGHRS and CDR2 YFSETQ. Trimming at V came to 5 bases and at J to 0 bases, leaving 3 bases not matched to a gene. The CDR3 length is 14 residues. CDR3 loop: CASRGDSSTDTQYF. As DNA, the CDR3 is TGCGCCAGCAGGGGGGACAGCAGCACAGATACGCAGTATTTT.

The V and J genes are TRBV9 and TRBJ1-2; no firm D call. The V end was cut by 5 bases, the J end by 8 bases, with 19 bases between. The CDR3 runs 14 residues. CDR1 is SGDLS and CDR2 is YYNGEE in the germline V gene. CDR3 in amino acids: CASSPNRAATGYTF. CDR3 nucleotide sequence: TGTGCCAGCAGTCCTAATAGGGCAGCCACAGGCTACACCTTC.

This clone was seen more than once but under ten times. The chain carries TRBV5-1 and TRBJ1-1, with unresolved D. The CDR3 totals 11 residues. Germline CDR1 SGHRS, CDR2 YFSETQ. Trimming removed 3 bases from V and 1 base from J, with 1 base in between. CDR3 sequence: CASSSNTEAFF. CDR3 coding DNA: TGCGCCAGCAGCTCGAACACTGAAGCTTTCTTT.

This clone came up a few times. The chain combines TRBV4-1 with TRBJ2-2, with TRBD2 matching 10 bases. CDR1 and CDR2 from the germline V gene are MGHRA and YSYEKL. The CDR3 is 16 amino acids. Losses at the gene ends were 1 base for V and 5 bases for J; bases not matched to a gene: 4. As DNA, the CDR3 is TGCGCCAGCAGCCAAGGTAGCGGGAGGCGAACCGGGGAGCTGTTTTTT. Translated: CASSQGSGRRTGELFF.

About this clone itself: This may be a read error, as it is one base from a much larger clone. Other DNA sequences within the sample encode an identical CDR3. V and J are TRBV7-6 and TRBJ2-5; D gene ambiguous. The CDR3 sequence is 12 residues long. V lost 0 bases and J lost 1, with 0 bases in between. The germline CDR1 and CDR2 sequences are SGHVS and FNYEAQ. DNA of the CDR3: TGTGCCAGCAGCTTAGCCCAAGAGACCCAGTACTTC. Translation gives CASSLAQETQYF.

The CDR3 protein is CASSPGTSGSTGELFF. CDR3 nucleotides: TGCGCCAGCAGCCCAGGGACTAGCGGGAGCACCGGGGAGCTGTTTTTT. The chain combines TRBV5-1 with TRBJ2-2; 14 nucleotides agree with TRBD2. CDR3 length: 16 residues. V lost 4 bases and J lost 4; bases outside the gene matches: 3. Germline values: CDR1 SGHRS, CDR2 YFSETQ. The entire variable domain, with the rest obtained from reference TRBV5-1 and TRBJ2-2, is as follows: KAGVTQTPRYLIKTRGQQVTLSCSPISGHRSVSWYQQTPGQGLQFLFEYFSETQRNKGNFPGRFSGRQFSNSRSEMNVSTLELGDSALYLCASSPGTSGSTGELFFGEGSRLTVL.

The chain combines TRBV9 with TRBJ1-2; D might be TRBD1 (5 bases). The V gene's germline CDR1 is SGDLS and CDR2 YYNGEE. The CDR3 is 13 amino acids. The V end was cut by 6 bases, the J end by 6 bases, with 15 bases between. The CDR3 bases are TGTGCCAGCACGCCCGGGGGGAGGAATGGCTACACCTTC. Its translation is CASTPGGRNGYTF.

This clone was picked up a small number of times. The V and J genes are TRBV5-6 and TRBJ1-2; D unresolved. CDR3 size: 16 residues. Germline V CDR1 and CDR2: SGHDT, YYEEEE. Trimming shortened V by 3 bases and J by 7 bases, and 22 bases separated the two germline ends. The CDR3 loop is CASSWTKPARPSGYTF. In nucleotides, the CDR3 is TGTGCCAGCAGCTGGACGAAACCTGCACGGCCTAGTGGCTACACCTTC. Full variable domain (missing parts from reference TRBV5-6 and TRBJ1-2): DAGVTQSPTHLIKTRGQQVTLRCSPKSGHDTVSWYQQALGQGPQFIFQYYEEEERQRGNFPDRFSGHQFPNYSSELNVNALLLGDSALYLCASSWTKPARPSGYTFGSGTRLTVV.

The rearrangement joins TRBV27 to TRBJ2-7, with D uncertain. CDR3 size: 13 residues. Germline V lookup: CDR1 MNHEY, CDR2 SMNVEV (reference sequence). V was pared by 6 bases and J by 5 bases, with 14 bases between. CDR3 sequence: CASSFRGLDEQYF. CDR3 nucleotide sequence: TGTGCCAGCAGCTTTCGAGGTTTGGACGAGCAGTACTTC.

This clone was counted between two and nine times. The chain links TRBV7-2 to TRBJ2-3, with 12 bases identical to TRBD2. Losses at the gene ends were 1 base for V and 2 bases for J; bases not matched to a gene: 7. The CDR3 contains 18 residues. Germline CDR1 and CDR2: SGHTA and FQGNSA. CDR3 nucleotides: TGTGCCAGCAGCTTAGATGGACTAGCGGGACCTAACACAGATACGCAGTATTTT. Translated: CASSLDGLAGPNTDTQYF.

This clone was picked up a small number of times. This chain links TRBV28 with TRBJ1-1; maybe TRBD1 (5 bases). This CDR3 contains 13 residues. V was shortened by 3 bases and J by 6 bases, with 11 bases between the two germline ends. CDR1 and CDR2 (germline): MDHEN, SYDVKM. This CDR3 is CASSFSRVAEAFF. The CDR3 DNA follows: TGTGCCAGCAGTTTTAGCAGGGTTGCTGAAGCTTTCTTT.

This sequence joins TRBV15 and TRBJ1-1; maybe TRBD1 (5 bases). CDR1 is LNHNV, CDR2 YYDKDF, per germline (reference sequence). Trimming pared 2 bases from V and 10 bases from J, leaving 11 bases between. The CDR3 is 12 residues long. Here the CDR3 DNA reads TGTGCCACCAGCAGACCGGACAAAGGAGCTTTCTTT. This encodes CATSRPDKGAFF.

This chain uses TRBV23-1 with TRBJ1-1, with TRBD1 as a possible D gene (6 bases). TRBV23-1 is marked as an open reading frame, function uncertain. Trimming took 10 bases from V and 0 from J, leaving 12 bases between them. The CDR3 contains 13 residues. CDR3 amino acids: CANNTGMNTEAFF. The CDR3 coding sequence is TGCGCCAACAACACAGGGATGAACACTGAAGCTTTCTTT.

V is TRBV6-6 and J is TRBJ2-1; 8 nucleotides agree with TRBD1. This CDR3 is built from 15 residues. Germline V CDR1 and CDR2: MNHNY, SVGAGI (reference sequence). Germline trimming cut 1 base from V and 4 bases from J; bases unmatched to any gene: 3. This chain's CDR3 is CASSYLGQGYNEQFF. CDR3 DNA: TGTGCCAGCAGTTACTTAGGACAGGGTTACAATGAGCAGTTCTTC.

This clone was seen more than once but under ten times. The V call is TRBV28, the J call TRBJ2-6; D possibly corresponds to TRBD2 (6 bases). CDR1 and CDR2 (germline): MDHEN, SYDVKM. Trimming shortened V by 3 bases and J by 1 base, and 13 bases separated the two germline ends. The CDR3 is 17 residues long. The CDR3 loop is CASSFGGVISGANVLTF. The CDR3 DNA reads as TGTGCCAGCAGTTTCGGGGGAGTTATTTCTGGGGCCAACGTCCTGACTTTC.

This clone was counted between two and nine times. This chain connects TRBV12-2 to TRBJ2-7; TRBD1 is taken as the D call from the table, unchecked against the DNA. TRBV12-2 is a known pseudogene. The CDR3 totals 19 residues. The CDR3 spells CASRLGNGTGGKAHYEQYF. The CDR3 DNA is TGTGCAAGTCGCTTAGGGAATGGGACAGGGGGCAAGGCCCACTACGAGCAGTACTTC.

This clone was counted a few times. This chain links TRBV6-5 with TRBJ2-5; tentatively, D is TRBD1 (6 bases). Trimming took 6 bases from V and 1 from J, leaving 9 bases between them. The germline CDR1 and CDR2 sequences are MNHEY and SVGAGI. The CDR3 is 13 residues long. The CDR3 region is CASSWDIQETQYF. Written as DNA, the CDR3 is TGTGCCAGCAGCTGGGACATCCAAGAGACCCAGTACTTC.

The chain is built from TRBV11-2 and TRBJ2-2, with 8 bases that match TRBD1. CDR1 is SGHAT and CDR2 is FQNNGV in the germline V gene. The J segment lost 5 bases and the V segment lost 5 bases, leaving 4 bases of the junction unmatched. The CDR3 is made up of 14 amino acids. The CDR3 reads CASSITGGTGELFF. Written as DNA, the CDR3 is TGTGCCAGCAGCATTACAGGGGGGACCGGGGAGCTGTTTTTT.

Comment on this clone: Within the sample, other DNA sequences also encode this same CDR3. J is TRBJ2-7 and V is TRBV10-3; 8 nucleotides line up with TRBD1. V lost 3 bases and J lost 4; bases outside the gene matches: 11. Per germline, CDR1 ENHRY and CDR2 SYGVKD. The CDR3 consists of 16 residues. Here the CDR3 reads CAISDLGQGRGYEQYF. DNA for the CDR3: TGTGCCATCAGTGACCTCGGACAGGGTCGTGGTTACGAGCAGTACTTC.

This clone was seen at least ten times. This chain links TRBV2 with TRBJ2-2; D gene unclear. Per the germline V gene, CDR1 is SNHLY and CDR2 is FYNNEI. This CDR3 spans 13 amino acids. V shed 3 bases and J shed 3 bases, with 5 bases lying between them. The chain's CDR3 is CASSERHTGELFF. CDR3 in DNA: TGTGCCAGCAGTGAGAGGCACACCGGGGAGCTGTTTTTT.

V gene TRBV27 combines with J gene TRBJ1-4, with D unclear. The CDR3 contains 14 residues. Between the trimmed V and J ends, which lost 2 bases and 8 bases, there was a span of 12 bases. Germline CDR1 reads MNHEY; CDR2 reads SMNVEV (reference sequence). Written as DNA, the CDR3 is TGTGCCAGCAGTTTACGGCTAAATAAGGAAAAACTGTTTTTT. This translates into CASSLRLNKEKLFF.

A few counts support this clone. This chain links TRBV28 with TRBJ1-2; TRBD1 might be the D (5 bases). The germline V and J ends were trimmed by 5 bases and 8 bases, with 15 bases remaining between them. Per the germline V gene, CDR1 is MDHEN and CDR2 is SYDVKM. This CDR3 is built from 13 residues. In DNA, the CDR3 is TGTGCCAGCAGTGGGCCCCAGGGAGCAGGCTACACCTTC. Its translation is CASSGPQGAGYTF.